These 2 T cell receptor beta chains were all obtained from the same sample, sequenced in a study of human T cells and chemical hapten exposure. Documented time point: patch test 2, 6 weeks after DPC sensitization. Treatment specified: therapeutic diphenylcyclopropenone sensitization with weekly scalp DPC. Each CDR3 protein gets one entry after TCRdb re-called the RACE reads with MiXCR. The sample contains some 84,000 distinct CDR3 sequences, roughly a tenth of which appear only once. Sequencing used whole blood, obtained in connection with sensitization to the hapten diphenylcyclopropenone (DPC). These TCRs come from a woman aged 45-65 years with alopecia areata. Some clones in this sample may be carry-over from other donors' samples.

This clonotype came up many times. The chain combines TRBV28 with TRBJ1-1; possible D gene TRBD1, 6 bases. The germline V gene encodes CDR1 MDHEN and CDR2 SYDVKM. Trimming stripped 7 bases from V and 1 base from J, with 13 bases between. This CDR3 comprises 14 residues. CDR3 in amino acids: CASITAGENTEAFF. The DNA for the CDR3 is TGTGCCAGCATTACGGCAGGGGAGAACACTGAAGCTTTCTTT. Looking up the rest from reference TRBV28 and TRBJ1-1 gives the full variable domain: DVKVTQSSRYLVKRTGEKVFLECVQDMDHENMFWYRQDPGLGLRLIYFSYDVKMKEKGDIPEGYSVSREKKERFSLILESASTNQTSMYLCASITAGENTEAFFGQGTRLTVV.

This clonotype has just a few counts. The chain joins TRBV11-2 to TRBJ2-1; D is unresolved. The germline V gene has CDR1 SGHAT and CDR2 FQNNGV. V was trimmed by 5 bases and J by 8 bases, leaving 16 bases between them. The length of the CDR3 is 14 residues. CDR3 loop: CASSLTNRADEQFF. In DNA, the CDR3 is TGTGCCAGCAGCCTAACGAACCGGGCGGATGAGCAGTTCTTC.